This TCR beta chain derives from a study of blood T cells in healthy people across ages. Overall study results and limits: Estimated diversity, derived from one million T cells, was regarded as an underestimate.

The germline V and J ends were trimmed by 2 bases and 1 base, with 11 bases remaining between them. Germline CDR1 reads MNHEY; CDR2 reads SVGAGI. This CDR3 region has 15 residues. A word on this clonotype: Its antigen is not identified.

A J-beta primer mix and a sample-barcoded 5' primer were used in a second PCR of about 6 to 12 cycles. MiXCR, applied by TCRdb to the 5' RACE reads, yields one record per CDR3 protein. The repertoire has about 1.4 million distinct CDR3 sequences, around 55% of them found once; the top ten carry 6.5% to 8.5%. The gene calls are TRBV6-5 and TRBJ1-1; D gene uncertain. Sequences were obtained from blood. The clonotype was recovered from a man aged 18 to 29 in good health. The CDR3 DNA reads as TGTGCCAGCAGTTACGCGCGACGGGGGAACACTGAAGCTTTCTTT. Its translation: CASSYARRGNTEAFF.